This T cell receptor (beta chain) was observed in a study of T cells after yellow fever vaccination. The CDR3 runs 16 residues. Trimming stripped 3 bases from V and 6 bases from J, with 18 bases between. From germline, CDR1 is SGHRS and CDR2 YFSETQ. TCRdb ran MiXCR on the 5' RACE reads and lists one entry per CDR3 protein. The sample includes 150,000 to 200,000 distinct CDR3 sequences, 8% to 13% seen only once; the top ten take 36%. General study results and limits: Abundant clonotypes from the bulk population could contaminate FACS-sorted repertoires.

This clonotype was recorded many times. Its antigen is not identified. The chain uses TRBV5-1 and TRBJ2-2; D perhaps matches TRBD2 (6 bases). The specimen was CD8+ T cells sorted from PBMCs, collected 15 days after the yellow fever booster vaccination. This receptor was obtained from a man between 18 and 35 years old who received the YFV17D yellow fever vaccine. In DNA, the CDR3 is TGCGCCAGCAGCTCGGCCCCGGACTATGGGGCCGGGGAGCTGTTTTTT. Its translation is CASSSAPDYGAGELFF.